This TCR beta chain was documented in a study of resident and recirculating memory T cells in vitiligo listed by TCRdb under 2018. About the full investigation: The study took epidermis from shave biopsies of two lesional and two nonlesional sites, plus PBMCs, from each of 3 stable vitiligo patients for TCR beta sequencing. Without cell sorting, samples were homogenized immediately before genomic DNA was extracted using the Qiagen DNeasy Blood & Tissue Kit. The human TCR beta sequencing tested whether specific clones in lesional vitiligo skin differed from clones in nonlesional skin and blood. Findings and caveats that apply to the study as a whole: Working out how much the T cell clones identified in the vitiligo lesions and the human Trm versus Tcm pools each contribute will require future mechanistic studies. No unique dominant TCR clone was detected, and variation in clonality was observed among vitiligo lesions. Because TCR sequences were not shared across biopsy sites or across patients, the findings suggest that different lesions are infiltrated by different T cell clones, a pattern described as private specificity. Overlap and correlation analysis found no significant repertoire overlap between any two biopsies, even biopsies from the same patient, apart from each lesion compared with itself.

Stable vitiligo was defined as no change in lesions over the previous 6 months. Stable patients also had to lack confetti depigmentation, a clinical sign of active vitiligo. Any patient who had received treatment in the previous three months was excluded. Ficoll density gradient centrifugation was used to isolate PBMCs from heparinized blood, after which the PBMCs were flash-frozen. Of note for this clone: Its antigen specificity is not known. Qualities for individual bases were not recorded, and no much larger clone is one base off.

The immunoSEQ hsTCRB kit was used to amplify TCR beta chains from genomic DNA. The immunoSEQ service ran the sequencing of the TCR beta libraries on an Illumina MiSeq instrument. In the paper's pipeline: Repertoire data were analyzed with the immunoSEQ Analyzer. In its TCRdb copy, this immuneACCESS table keeps in-frame sequences only and misses some clones. Where compared with another copy, unresolved V genes explain less than half of these, and the others have no known cause. V, J and clone size reflect that table, while D and trimming were determined from the DNA. The sample table shows 70,000 to 95,000 clones, and around 92% are seen once. The ten largest account for approximately 5.4% of the sample. Germline trimming amounts to 1 base on V and 7 bases on J, with 9 as the count of junction bases outside the gene matches. Taken from the germline V gene (reference sequence), the CDR1 and CDR2 loops are SEHNR and FQNEAQ. From the cysteine through the phenylalanine, the CDR3 covers 15 amino acids. Only the CDR3 region is kept as DNA, spanning 45 bases read in frame from base 1.

In this chain, TRBV7-9 is recombined with TRBJ1-2; 7 junctional bases match TRBD1. The specimen sequenced was blood. The sequence derives from a male donor with vitiligo. The CDR3 region has the sequence CASSLVGTVHSGYTF. The DNA sequence is given as TGTGCCAGCAGCTTAGTCGGGACAGTCCATTCTGGCTACACCTTC.